Below are 11 T cell receptor beta chains sequenced from a single sample in a study of Ad26.COV2.S vaccination and SARS-CoV-2 variants. Treatment given: roughly 18 received Ad26.COV2.S at low or high dose, single or two shots; about 5 received placebo; per-sample allocation not given. Sampling was performed 63 days after the first vaccine or placebo injection. Method: immunoSEQ multiplex PCR; TCRdb's copy keeps in-frame clones and lacks some. This sample has over 400,000 clones; about 92% occur once, and the top ten carry about 1.6%. The material sequenced was peripheral blood, taken in a trial of Ad26.COV2.S vaccine versus placebo. Receptors originate from a person aged 18-60 years who received the Ad26.COV2.S COVID-19 vaccine or a placebo.

This chain connects TRBV19 to TRBJ1-5, with D unresolved. Germline V lookup: CDR1 LNHDA, CDR2 SQIVND (reference sequence). This CDR3 is built from 14 residues. Trimming left V 5 bases short and J 5 bases short, with 13 bases between. CDR3 nucleotide sequence: TGTGCCAGTAGTCTGATGAGGGCCTATCAGCCCCAGCATTTT. It encodes CASSLMRAYQPQHF.

The V and J genes are TRBV27 and TRBJ1-5; D possibly corresponds to TRBD1 (6 bases). Trimming left V 1 base short and J 6 bases short, with 10 bases between. CDR3 length: 14 amino acids. Germline CDR1 is MNHEY and CDR2 is SMNVEV (reference sequence). The DNA for the CDR3 is TGTGCCAGCAGTTTATTTGGGGGGCTTCAGCCCCAGCATTTT. Translated: CASSLFGGLQPQHF.

The chain has TRBV28 and TRBJ1-5, with D uncertain. Germline V gives CDR1 MDHEN, CDR2 SYDVKM. V was pared by 3 bases and J by 4 bases, with 13 bases between. The CDR3 contains 15 residues. This CDR3 is CASSLPFGVNQPQHF. CDR3 bases: TGTGCCAGCAGTTTGCCGTTCGGGGTAAATCAGCCCCAGCATTTT.

This rearrangement joins TRBV18 to TRBJ1-5; a possible D gene is TRBD1 (5 bases). Trimming removed 6 bases at V and 3 bases at J, with 12 bases between. CDR3 length equals 14 residues. The germline V gene has CDR1 KGHSH and CDR2 LQKENI. The CDR3 loop is CASSPGLFNQPQHF. The CDR3, as DNA: TGTGCCAGCTCCCCGGGACTTTTCAATCAGCCCCAGCATTTT.

This clone has only one observation. The J gene is TRBJ1-1, the V gene TRBV9, with D unclear. Germline assignment: CDR1 SGDLS and CDR2 YYNGEE. The CDR3 is 17 amino acids. The V end was cut by 1 base, the J end by 3 bases, with 19 bases between. CDR3 sequence (DNA): TGTGCCAGCAGCGTAACCCCGAGCATCACGGACTACACTGAAGCTTTCTTT. This sequence encodes CASSVTPSITDYTEAFF.

The V call is TRBV6-6, the J call TRBJ2-2, with 7 bases fitting TRBD1. The junction had 9 bases not matched to a gene; V was cut back by 0 bases and J by 8 bases. Germline V gives CDR1 MNHNY, CDR2 SVGAGI (reference sequence). The CDR3 length is 16 residues. Here the CDR3 DNA reads TGTGCCAGCAGTTACTCGATAGGGGGCCAAAGGGGGGAGCTGTTTTTT. It encodes CASSYSIGGQRGELFF.

The chain has TRBV5-1 and TRBJ2-7; 9 nucleotides agree with TRBD2. The CDR3 is 18 amino acids. J was trimmed by 3 bases and V by 4 bases; bases with no gene match: 17. Germline CDR1 reads SGHRS; CDR2 reads YFSETQ. CDR3 residues: CASSNPTNSGGHNYEQYF. The DNA for the CDR3 is TGCGCCAGCAGCAATCCTACTAATAGCGGGGGCCACAACTACGAGCAGTACTTC.

The chain links TRBV6-1 to TRBJ2-7; D call uncertain. The ends were cut back, 1 base at V and 0 bases at J, with 16 bases in the middle. The germline V gene has CDR1 MNHNS and CDR2 SASEGT. The CDR3 has 17 amino acids. CDR3 coding DNA: TGTGCCAGCAGTGAAGGAATCGGCTGGGTGAGCTCCTACGAGCAGTACTTC. Translated: CASSEGIGWVSSYEQYF.

This clone showed up just a few times. The genes are TRBV9 and TRBJ1-5; possible D gene TRBD1, 6 bases. Germline V gene data show CDR1 as SGDLS and CDR2 as YYNGEE. This CDR3 is 16 amino acids long. V lost 0 bases to trimming and J lost 0 bases, with 10 bases between them. This CDR3 is CASSVGTGYSNQPQHF. As DNA, the CDR3 is TGTGCCAGCAGCGTAGGTACAGGGTATAGCAATCAGCCCCAGCATTTT.

V gene TRBV6-2 or TRBV6-3 combines with J gene TRBJ1-2; 7 nucleotides agree with TRBD1. The CDR3 has 14 residues. V lost 2 bases, J lost 3 bases, and 3 bases stayed unmatched. Germline CDR1 MNHEY, CDR2 SVGEGT. CDR3 DNA sequence: TGTGCCAGCAGTTACCCAGACAGGGACTATGGCTACACCTTC. This encodes CASSYPDRDYGYTF.

The V and J genes are TRBV2 and TRBJ2-5; D is unresolved. V lost 5 bases to trimming and J lost 2 bases, with 9 bases between them. The CDR3 spans 13 residues. The germline V gene encodes CDR1 SNHLY and CDR2 FYNNEI. In nucleotides, the CDR3 is TGTGCCAGCAGTCGAACACAACAAGAGACCCAGTACTTC. Amino acids: CASSRTQQETQYF. Looking up the rest from reference TRBV2 and TRBJ2-5 gives the full variable domain: EPEVTQTPSHQVTQMGQEVILRCVPISNHLYFYWYRQILGQKVEFLVSFYNNEISEKSEIFDDQFSVERPDGSNFTLKIRSTKLEDSAMYFCASSRTQQETQYFGPGTRLLVL.